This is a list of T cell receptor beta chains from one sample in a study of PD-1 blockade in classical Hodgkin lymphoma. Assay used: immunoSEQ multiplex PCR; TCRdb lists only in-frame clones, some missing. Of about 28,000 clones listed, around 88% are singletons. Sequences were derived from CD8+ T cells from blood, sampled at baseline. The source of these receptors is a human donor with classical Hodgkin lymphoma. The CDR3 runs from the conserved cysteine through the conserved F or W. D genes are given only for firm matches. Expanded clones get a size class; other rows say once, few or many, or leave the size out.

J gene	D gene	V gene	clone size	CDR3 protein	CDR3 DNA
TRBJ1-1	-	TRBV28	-	CASTLGGAMNTEAFF	TGTGCCAGCACCTTGGGAGGAGCAATGAACACTGAAGCTTTCTTT
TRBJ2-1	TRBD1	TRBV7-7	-	CASSMRRTGAARGEQFF	TGTGCCAGCAGCATGCGGAGGACAGGGGCCGCTCGAGGTGAGCAGTTCTTC
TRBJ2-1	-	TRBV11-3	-	CASSLARGSYNEQFF	TGTGCCAGCAGCTTAGCCAGGGGTTCCTACAATGAGCAGTTCTTC
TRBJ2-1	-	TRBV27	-	CASSLGSMQGPYNEQFF	TGTGCCAGCAGTTTAGGATCGATGCAGGGACCCTACAATGAGCAGTTCTTC
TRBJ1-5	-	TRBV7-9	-	CASSSSSGQSNQPQHF	TGTGCCAGCAGCTCCTCCTCAGGGCAAAGCAATCAGCCCCAGCATTTT
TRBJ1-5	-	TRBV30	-	CAWSGADHQPQHF	TGTGCCTGGAGTGGGGCGGATCACCAGCCCCAGCATTTT
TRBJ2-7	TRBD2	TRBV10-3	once	CAISEGGVTSGSRYEQYF	TGTGCCATCAGTGAGGGTGGGGTGACTAGCGGGAGCCGGTACGAGCAGTACTTC
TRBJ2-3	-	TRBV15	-	CATSRDRQGPTDTQYF	TGTGCCACCAGCAGAGATCGCCAGGGGCCCACAGATACGCAGTATTTT
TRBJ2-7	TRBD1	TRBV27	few	CASSFGQGSSYEQYF	TGTGCCAGCAGTTTCGGACAGGGGAGCTCCTACGAGCAGTACTTC
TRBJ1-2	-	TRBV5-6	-	CASSLAGRSPGTYGYTF	TGTGCCAGCAGCTTGGCCGGACGATCCCCCGGGACCTATGGCTACACCTTC
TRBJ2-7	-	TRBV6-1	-	CASSGGRTYEQYF	TGTGCCAGCAGTGGTGGCAGAACCTACGAGCAGTACTTC
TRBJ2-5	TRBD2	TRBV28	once	CASSPNWGRAGGPTGRETQYF	TGTGCCAGCAGCCCTAATTGGGGGCGCGCGGGAGGGCCCACAGGGCGGGAGACCCAGTACTTC
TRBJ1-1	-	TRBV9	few	CASSPNTEAFF	TGTGCCAGCAGCCCGAACACTGAAGCTTTCTTT
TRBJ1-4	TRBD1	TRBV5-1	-	CASSLVTGGEWGPNEKLFF	TGCGCCAGCAGCTTGGTGACAGGGGGCGAATGGGGTCCTAATGAAAAACTGTTTTTT
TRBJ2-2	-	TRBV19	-	CASSGGYEDTGELFF	TGTGCCAGTAGTGGGGGGTATGAGGACACCGGGGAGCTGTTTTTT
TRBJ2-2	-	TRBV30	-	CAWSPILELNGGELFF	TGTGCCTGGAGTCCTATACTAGAATTGAACGGCGGGGAGCTGTTTTTT
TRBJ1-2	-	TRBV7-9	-	CASSLKNDRSLSGYTF	TGTGCCAGCAGCCTTAAAAATGACAGGAGCCTGAGTGGCTACACCTTC
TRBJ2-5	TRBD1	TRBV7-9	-	CASSSQPGQGLQETQYF	TGTGCCAGCAGCTCCCAACCGGGACAGGGCCTCCAAGAGACCCAGTACTTC
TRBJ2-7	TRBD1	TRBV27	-	CASSFDRAGEQYF	TGTGCCAGCAGTTTCGACAGGGCTGGCGAGCAGTACTTC
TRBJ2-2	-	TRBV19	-	CASSKPSEYTGELFF	TGTGCCAGTAGTAAACCTAGCGAGTACACCGGGGAGCTGTTTTTT
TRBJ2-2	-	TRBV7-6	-	CASSLGGRTGELFF	TGTGCCAGCAGCTTAGGGGGTCGCACCGGGGAGCTGTTTTTT